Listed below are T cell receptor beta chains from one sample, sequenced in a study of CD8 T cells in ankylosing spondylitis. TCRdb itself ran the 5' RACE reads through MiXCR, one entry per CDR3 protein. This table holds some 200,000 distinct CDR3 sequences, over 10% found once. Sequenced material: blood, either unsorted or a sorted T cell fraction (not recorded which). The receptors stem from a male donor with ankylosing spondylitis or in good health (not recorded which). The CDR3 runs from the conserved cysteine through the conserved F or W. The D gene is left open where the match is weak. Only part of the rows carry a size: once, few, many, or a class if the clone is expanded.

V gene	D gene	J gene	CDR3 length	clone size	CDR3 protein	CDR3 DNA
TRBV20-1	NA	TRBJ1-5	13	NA	CSARVQGHHPQHF	TGCAGTGCTAGAGTACAGGGACATCATCCCCAGCATTTT
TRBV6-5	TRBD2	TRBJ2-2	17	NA	CASSYEPSGDNTGELFF	TGTGCCAGCAGTTACGAGCCTAGCGGAGATAATACCGGGGAGCTGTTTTTT
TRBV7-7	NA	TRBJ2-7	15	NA	CASSLAGGGLHEQYF	TGTGCCAGCAGCTTAGCGGGAGGGGGGCTACACGAGCAGTACTTC
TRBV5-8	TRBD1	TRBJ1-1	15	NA	CASSLSVQGETEAFF	TGTGCCAGCAGCTTATCAGTACAGGGGGAGACTGAAGCTTTCTTT
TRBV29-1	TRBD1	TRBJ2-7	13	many	CSARTGGSYEQYF	TGCAGCGCACGGACAGGGGGCTCCTACGAGCAGTACTTC
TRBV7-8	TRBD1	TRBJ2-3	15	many	CASSTRDRIADTQYF	TGTGCCAGCAGCACCCGGGACAGGATAGCAGATACGCAGTATTTT
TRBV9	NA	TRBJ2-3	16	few	CASSVLASPSTDTQYF	TGTGCCAGCAGCGTATTGGCCTCCCCTAGCACAGATACGCAGTATTTT
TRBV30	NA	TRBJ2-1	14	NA	CAYIGSPSYSEQFF	TGTGCCTACATTGGGAGCCCGTCTTACAGTGAGCAGTTCTTC
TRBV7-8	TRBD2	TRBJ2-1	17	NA	CASSLNPITSGGFEQFF	TGTGCCAGCAGCTTAAACCCAATAACTAGCGGGGGGTTCGAGCAGTTCTTC
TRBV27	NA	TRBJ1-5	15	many	CASSLGLGGNQPQHF	TGTGCCAGCAGTTTGGGACTTGGCGGCAATCAGCCCCAGCATTTT
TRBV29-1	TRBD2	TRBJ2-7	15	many	CSVEEGRLAGYEQYF	TGCAGCGTTGAAGAGGGGCGACTAGCGGGATACGAGCAGTACTTC
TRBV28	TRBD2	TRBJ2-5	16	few	CASSYIAGIGQETQYF	TGTGCCAGCAGCTACATAGCGGGAATCGGCCAAGAGACCCAGTACTTC
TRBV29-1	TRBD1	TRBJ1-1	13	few	CSVWRGQTTEAFF	TGCAGCGTTTGGAGGGGACAGACGACTGAAGCTTTCTTT
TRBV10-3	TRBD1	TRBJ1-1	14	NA	CAISESGRGGEAFF	TGTGCCATCAGTGAGTCCGGCAGGGGGGGTGAAGCTTTCTTT
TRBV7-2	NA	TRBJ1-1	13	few	CASSPHPGRGAFF	TGTGCCAGCAGCCCACACCCCGGGCGCGGAGCTTTCTTT
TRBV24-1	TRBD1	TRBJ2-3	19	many	CATSDHQGADIFTTDTQYF	TGTGCCACCAGTGATCACCAGGGGGCGGACATCTTCACGACAGATACGCAGTATTTT
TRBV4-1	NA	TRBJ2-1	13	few	CASSARRPEEQFF	TGCGCCAGCAGCGCTCGTCGGCCAGAAGAGCAGTTCTTC
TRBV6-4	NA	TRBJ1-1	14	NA	CASSESPVGTEAFF	TGTGCCAGCAGTGAAAGTCCCGTGGGGACTGAAGCTTTCTTT
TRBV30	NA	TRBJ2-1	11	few	CAWNPGNEQFF	TGTGCCTGGAACCCCGGGAATGAGCAGTTCTTC
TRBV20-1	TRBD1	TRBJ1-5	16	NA	CSARTPGTGPLKAQHF	TGCAGTGCTAGGACCCCGGGGACAGGGCCTCTTAAGGCCCAGCATTTT
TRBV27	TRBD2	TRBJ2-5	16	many	CASNPGLAGQGETQYF	TGTGCCAGCAACCCGGGACTAGCGGGACAGGGAGAGACCCAGTACTTC
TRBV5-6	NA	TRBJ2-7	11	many	CASSVSYEQYF	TGTGCCAGCAGTGTGAGTTACGAGCAGTACTTC
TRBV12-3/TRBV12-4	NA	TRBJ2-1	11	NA	CASGRGIEQFF	TGTGCCAGCGGTAGGGGGATCGAGCAGTTCTTC
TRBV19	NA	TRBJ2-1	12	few	CASSINTNEQFF	TGTGCCAGTAGTATTAACACCAATGAGCAGTTCTTC
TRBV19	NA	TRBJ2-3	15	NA	CASSIGAFGTDTQYF	TGTGCCAGTAGTATAGGAGCCTTCGGCACAGATACGCAGTATTTT
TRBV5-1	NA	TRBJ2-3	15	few	CASAIGFSGKNTQYF	TGCGCCAGCGCGATCGGTTTCTCGGGTAAAAATACGCAGTATTTT
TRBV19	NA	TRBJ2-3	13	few	CVACGGFTDTQYF	TGTGTCGCGTGCGGAGGTTTCACAGATACGCAGTATTTT
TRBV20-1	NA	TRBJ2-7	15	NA	CSAASWGPHSYEQYF	TGCAGTGCTGCGTCCTGGGGTCCCCACTCCTACGAGCAGTACTTC
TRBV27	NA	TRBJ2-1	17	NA	CASSFRRQDHYYNEQFF	TGTGCCAGCAGTTTCCGACGACAGGACCATTACTACAATGAGCAGTTCTTC
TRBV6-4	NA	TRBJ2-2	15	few	CASSDSGSDTGELFF	TGTGCCAGCAGTGACTCTGGTTCTGACACCGGGGAGCTGTTTTTT
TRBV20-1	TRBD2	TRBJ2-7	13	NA	CSARSGGGYEQYF	TGCAGTGCTAGATCGGGAGGGGGCTACGAGCAGTACTTC
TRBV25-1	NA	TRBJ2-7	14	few	CASSEENRHYEQYF	TGTGCCAGCAGTGAAGAAAACAGGCACTACGAGCAGTACTTC
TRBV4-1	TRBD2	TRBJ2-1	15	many	CASSPLAGGPEEQFF	TGCGCCAGCAGCCCCCTGGCGGGAGGGCCAGAAGAGCAGTTCTTC
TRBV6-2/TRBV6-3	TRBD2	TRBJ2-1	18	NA	CASSPLGTSGGSYNEQFF	TGTGCCAGCAGTCCCTTAGGGACTAGCGGGGGCTCCTACAATGAGCAGTTCTTC
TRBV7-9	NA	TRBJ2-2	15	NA	CASSPISGNTGELFF	TGTGCCAGCAGCCCGATTTCGGGGAACACCGGGGAGCTGTTTTTT
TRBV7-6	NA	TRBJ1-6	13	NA	CASSLFSGSPLHF	TGTGCCAGCAGCTTATTTAGCGGTTCACCCCTCCACTTT
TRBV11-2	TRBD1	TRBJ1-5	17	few	CASSLGGRGESNQPQHF	TGTGCCAGCAGCTTAGGTGGCAGGGGGGAGAGCAATCAGCCCCAGCATTTT
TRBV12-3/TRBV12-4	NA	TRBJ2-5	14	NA	CASSQGDWQETQYF	TGTGCCAGCAGTCAGGGAGACTGGCAAGAGACCCAGTACTTC
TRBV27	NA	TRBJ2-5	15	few	CASSLTGRIQETQYF	TGTGCCAGCAGTTTAACGGGCCGTATCCAAGAGACCCAGTACTTC
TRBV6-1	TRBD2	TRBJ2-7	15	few	CASTWGLAKLHEQYF	TGTGCCAGCACCTGGGGACTAGCCAAACTCCACGAGCAGTACTTC
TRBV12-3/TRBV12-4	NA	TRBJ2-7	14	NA	CASSAPGISYEQYF	TGTGCCAGCAGCGCCCCAGGGATTTCCTACGAGCAGTACTTC
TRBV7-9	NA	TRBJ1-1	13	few	CASSLAQNWERLF	TGTGCCAGCAGCTTAGCGCAAAATTGGGAGCGTCTCTTT